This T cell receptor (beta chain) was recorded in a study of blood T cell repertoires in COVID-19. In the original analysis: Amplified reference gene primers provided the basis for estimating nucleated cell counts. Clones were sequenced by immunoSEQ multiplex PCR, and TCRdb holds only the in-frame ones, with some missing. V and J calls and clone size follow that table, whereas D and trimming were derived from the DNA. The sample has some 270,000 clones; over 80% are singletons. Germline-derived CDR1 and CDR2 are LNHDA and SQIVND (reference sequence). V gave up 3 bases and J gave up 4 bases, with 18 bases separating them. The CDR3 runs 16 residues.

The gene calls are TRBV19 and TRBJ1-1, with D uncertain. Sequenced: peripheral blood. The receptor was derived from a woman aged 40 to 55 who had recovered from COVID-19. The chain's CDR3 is CASSIPPDGFLTEAFF. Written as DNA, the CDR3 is TGTGCCAGTAGTATCCCCCCAGACGGGTTCCTCACTGAAGCTTTCTTT.